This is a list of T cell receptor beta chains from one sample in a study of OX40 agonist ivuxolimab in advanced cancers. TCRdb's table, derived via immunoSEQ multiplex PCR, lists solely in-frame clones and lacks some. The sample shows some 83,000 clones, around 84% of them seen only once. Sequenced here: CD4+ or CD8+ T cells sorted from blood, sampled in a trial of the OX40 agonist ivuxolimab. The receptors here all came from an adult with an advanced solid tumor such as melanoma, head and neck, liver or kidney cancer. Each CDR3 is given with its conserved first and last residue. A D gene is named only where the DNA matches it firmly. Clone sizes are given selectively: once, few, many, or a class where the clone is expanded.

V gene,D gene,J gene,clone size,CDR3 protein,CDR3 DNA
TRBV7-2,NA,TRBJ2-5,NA,CASSQGLLGTQYF,TGTGCCAGCAGCCAGGGACTGCTGGGGACCCAGTACTTC
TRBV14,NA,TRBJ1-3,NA,CASSQGGTGYSGNTIYF,TGTGCCAGCAGCCAAGGAGGTACGGGGTACTCTGGAAACACCATATATTTT
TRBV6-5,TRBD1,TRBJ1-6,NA,CASRRDWTGNSPLHF,TGTGCCAGCCGAAGGGATTGGACAGGGAATTCACCCCTCCACTTT
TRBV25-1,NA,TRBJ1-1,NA,CASRGMNTEAFF,TGTGCCAGCAGGGGTATGAACACTGAAGCTTTCTTT
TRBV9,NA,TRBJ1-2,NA,CASSVANSRFDDSYTF,TGTGCCAGCAGCGTAGCTAATTCGAGGTTTGACGATAGCTACACCTTC
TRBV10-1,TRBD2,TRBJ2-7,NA,CASGQRGEQYF,TGCGCCTCCGGCCAGCGGGGCGAGCAGTACTTC
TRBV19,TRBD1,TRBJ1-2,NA,CASSPRTGLHGYTF,TGTGCCAGTAGTCCCCGGACAGGTTTACATGGCTACACCTTC
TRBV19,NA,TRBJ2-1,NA,CATAGTFKYNEQFF,TGTGCCACCGCTGGGACGTTTAAGTACAATGAGCAGTTCTTC
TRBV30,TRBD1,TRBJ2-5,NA,CAWSVTGGRETQYF,TGTGCCTGGAGTGTTACAGGGGGCAGAGAGACCCAGTACTTC
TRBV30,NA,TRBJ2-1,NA,CAWSLGGSYNEQFF,TGTGCCTGGAGTTTGGGGGGCTCCTACAATGAGCAGTTCTTC
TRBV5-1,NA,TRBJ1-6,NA,CASSRTQGRGDSPLHF,TGCGCCAGCAGCCGTACACAGGGTAGGGGCGATTCGCCCCTCCACTTT
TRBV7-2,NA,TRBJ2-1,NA,CASSPQGGIERHEQFF,TGTGCCAGCAGCCCCCAAGGTGGTATAGAAAGGCATGAGCAGTTCTTC
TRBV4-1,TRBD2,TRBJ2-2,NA,CASSQGLAGTGELFF,TGCGCCAGCAGCCAAGGACTAGCGGGAACCGGGGAGCTGTTTTTT
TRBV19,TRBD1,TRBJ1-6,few,CASRIRQGVSPLHF,TGTGCCAGTAGAATCCGACAGGGTGTGTCACCCCTCCACTTT
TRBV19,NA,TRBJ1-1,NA,CASTVGNTEAFF,TGTGCCAGTACCGTTGGTAACACTGAAGCTTTCTTT
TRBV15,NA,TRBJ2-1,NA,CATSRGGPGWHEQFF,TGTGCCACCAGCAGAGGGGGCCCCGGATGGCATGAGCAGTTCTTC
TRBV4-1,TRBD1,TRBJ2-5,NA,CASSRQGSATTGETQYF,TGCGCCAGCAGCCGACAGGGGTCAGCAACAACCGGGGAGACCCAGTACTTC